These 9 T cell receptor beta chains were sequenced from one sample in a study of spatial heterogeneity in lung cancer. Regarding the study as a whole: It was found that expanded intratumoral alpha and beta TCR counts tracked tumor mutation counts.

Their antigen targets remain unknown. This sample's time point: sample taken at primary tumor resection. TCRdb analysed the 5' RACE reads with MiXCR anew, one entry per CDR3 protein. The sample includes about 9,300 distinct CDR3 sequences, about 5.9% seen only once; the top ten take roughly 29%. The specimen was lung tumor tissue, collected at surgery. These receptors all stem from a male donor with early-stage non-small cell lung cancer.

The table lists this clonotype with many counts. The chain carries TRBV2 and TRBJ1-4, with D maybe TRBD1 (5 bases). The CDR3 contains 12 residues. Germline V gene lookup returns CDR1 SNHLY and CDR2 FYNNEI. V dropped 8 bases and J dropped 7 bases, with 11 bases sitting between them. The DNA of the CDR3 is TGTGCCAGCTCAACAGGCGGTGAAAAACTGTTTTTT. The encoded protein is CASSTGGEKLFF.

There are many counts of this clonotype. The chain combines TRBV7-2 with TRBJ2-1; D remains ambiguous. V lost 4 bases to trimming and J lost 3 bases, with 10 bases between them. The CDR3 extends over 14 amino acids. Germline CDR1 reads SGHTA; CDR2 reads FQGNSA. The DNA for the CDR3 is TGTGCCAGCAGCTCGTTTGACGTCTACAATGAGCAGTTCTTC. Amino acid sequence: CASSSFDVYNEQFF. The full variable domain, completed using reference TRBV7-2 and TRBJ2-1, is GAGVSQSPSNKVTEKGKDVELRCDPISGHTALYWYRQSLGQGLEFLIYFQGNSAPDKSGLPSDRFSAERTGGSVSTLTIQRTQQEDSAVYLCASSSFDVYNEQFFGPGTRLTVL.

By share, this clonotype counts as medium-sized. V is TRBV7-2 and J is TRBJ2-3; D gene ambiguous. The germline CDR1 and CDR2 sequences are SGHTA and FQGNSA. The V and J ends lost 5 bases and 4 bases respectively, with 1 base between them. The CDR3 runs to 10 residues. The DNA of the CDR3 is TGTGCCAGCAGCGCAGATACGCAGTATTTT. Encoded protein: CASSADTQYF.

This clonotype was seen many times. This chain joins TRBV19 and TRBJ2-2; TRBD1 aligns across 7 bases. The V and J ends lost 9 bases and 3 bases, in that order; junction bases with no gene match: 7. Looked up from germline, CDR1 is LNHDA and CDR2 is SQIVND (reference sequence). The CDR3 is 14 amino acids. The CDR3 protein is CASGTESYTGELFF. The CDR3 DNA reads as TGTGCCAGCGGGACAGAGAGTTACACCGGGGAGCTGTTTTTT.

This clonotype came up many times. The chain uses TRBV7-2 and TRBJ1-5; tentative D call: TRBD1 (6 bases). The CDR3 runs 13 residues. Germline loops: CDR1 SGHTA, CDR2 FQGNSA. The V and J ends lost 2 bases and 7 bases respectively, with 9 bases between them. CDR3 loop: CASSLTGTQPQHF. The CDR3 region has the DNA TGTGCCAGCAGCTTAACAGGGACCCAGCCCCAGCATTTT.

This clonotype is medium-sized within its sample. The chain's CDR3 is CSARTDRGYNSPLHF. The CDR3 region has the DNA TGCAGTGCTAGGACCGACAGGGGTTATAATTCACCCCTCCACTTT. The chain joins TRBV20-1 to TRBJ1-6, with 8 bases matching TRBD1. V shed 3 bases and J 4 bases; nucleotides not matched to a gene: 5. CDR3 length: 15 residues. CDR1 is DFQATT, CDR2 SNEGSKA, per germline (reference sequence).

This clonotype was found many times. The CDR3, as DNA: TGTGCCAGCAGTTTATACCATAACAATGAGCAGTTCTTC. Encoded protein: CASSLYHNNEQFF. This chain joins TRBV28 and TRBJ2-1; D is undetermined. The CDR3 has 13 amino acids. With 1 base removed from V and 5 bases from J, the gap between germline ends came to 6 bases. Germline V gene sequence: CDR1 MDHEN, CDR2 SYDVKM.

Many counts were recorded for this clonotype. V gene TRBV28 combines with J gene TRBJ1-4, with D uncertain. V lost 10 bases and J 7 bases, leaving 16 bases between the germline ends. CDR1 and CDR2 from the germline V gene are MDHEN and SYDVKM. The CDR3 sequence is 13 residues long. CDR3 sequence reads: CATLALAGEKLFF. Here the CDR3 DNA reads TGTGCCACCTTAGCTCTGGCCGGTGAAAAACTGTTTTTT.

In this sample, this clonotype is medium-sized (0.01 to 0.1%). The chain combines TRBV5-1 with TRBJ1-2; D might be TRBD1 (5 bases). Deletions cut 4 bases from V and 1 base from J, with 11 bases between. The CDR3 runs 14 residues. The germline CDR1 and CDR2 sequences are SGHRS and YFSETQ. The CDR3, as DNA: TGCGCCAGCAGCACGGAGGGGCGTAACTATGGCTACACCTTC. Amino acid sequence: CASSTEGRNYGYTF.